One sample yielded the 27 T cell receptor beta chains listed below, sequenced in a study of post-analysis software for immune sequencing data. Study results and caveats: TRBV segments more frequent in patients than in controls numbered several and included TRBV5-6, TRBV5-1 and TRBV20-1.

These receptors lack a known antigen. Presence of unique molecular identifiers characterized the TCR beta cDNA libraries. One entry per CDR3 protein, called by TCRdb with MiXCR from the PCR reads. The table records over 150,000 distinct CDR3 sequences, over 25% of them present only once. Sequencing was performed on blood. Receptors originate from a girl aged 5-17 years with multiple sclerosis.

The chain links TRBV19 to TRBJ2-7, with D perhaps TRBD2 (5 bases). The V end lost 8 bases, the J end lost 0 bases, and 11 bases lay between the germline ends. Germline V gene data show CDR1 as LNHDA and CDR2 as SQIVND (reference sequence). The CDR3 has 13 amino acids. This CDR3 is CASGGGVSYEQYF. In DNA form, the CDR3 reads TGTGCCAGTGGAGGCGGAGTCTCCTACGAGCAGTACTTC.

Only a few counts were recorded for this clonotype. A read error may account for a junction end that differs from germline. CDR3 sequence reads: CDSSTSTDTQYF. DNA for the CDR3: TGTGACAGCAGCACCAGCACAGATACGCAGTATTTT. V gene TRBV9 combines with J gene TRBJ2-3; D gene ambiguous. Looked up from germline, CDR1 is SGDLS and CDR2 is YYNGEE. This CDR3 is 12 amino acids long.

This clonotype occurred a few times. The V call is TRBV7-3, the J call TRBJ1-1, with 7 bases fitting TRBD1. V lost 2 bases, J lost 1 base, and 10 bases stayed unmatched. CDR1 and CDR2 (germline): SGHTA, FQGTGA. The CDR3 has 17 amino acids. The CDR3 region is CASSLSPTQGSNTEAFF. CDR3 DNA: TGTGCCAGCAGCTTATCCCCCACACAGGGGTCGAACACTGAAGCTTTCTTT.

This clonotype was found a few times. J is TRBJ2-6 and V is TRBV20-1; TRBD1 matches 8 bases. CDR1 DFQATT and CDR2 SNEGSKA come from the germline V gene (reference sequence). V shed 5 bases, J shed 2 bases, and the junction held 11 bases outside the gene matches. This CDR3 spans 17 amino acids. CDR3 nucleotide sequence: TGCAGTGCTGAAGCCGGACAGGGAGGTACTGGGGCCAACGTCCTGACTTTC. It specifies CSAEAGQGGTGANVLTF.

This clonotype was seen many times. In DNA form, the CDR3 reads TGCAGTGCTAGAGACCGGGACAGTAACTATGGCTACACCTTC. Amino acid sequence: CSARDRDSNYGYTF. V usage is TRBV20-1 and J usage is TRBJ1-2; 7 bases fit TRBD1. This CDR3 spans 14 amino acids. V gave up 0 bases and J gave up 1 base; unmatched junction bases: 2. Germline-derived CDR1 and CDR2 are DFQATT and SNEGSKA (reference sequence).

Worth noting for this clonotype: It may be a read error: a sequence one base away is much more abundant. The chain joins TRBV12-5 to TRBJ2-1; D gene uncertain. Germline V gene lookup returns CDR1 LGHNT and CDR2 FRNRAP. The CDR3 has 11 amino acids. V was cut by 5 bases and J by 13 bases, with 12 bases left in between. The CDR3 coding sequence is TGTGCTAGTGGTCCGGTGGAGACCCAGTTCTTC. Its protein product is CASGPVETQFF. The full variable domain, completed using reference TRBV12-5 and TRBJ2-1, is DARVTQTPRHKVTEMGQEVTMRCQPILGHNTVFWYRQTMMQGLELLAYFRNRAPLDDSGMPKDRFSAEMPDATLATLKIQPSEPRDSAVYFCASGPVETQFFGPGTRLTVL.

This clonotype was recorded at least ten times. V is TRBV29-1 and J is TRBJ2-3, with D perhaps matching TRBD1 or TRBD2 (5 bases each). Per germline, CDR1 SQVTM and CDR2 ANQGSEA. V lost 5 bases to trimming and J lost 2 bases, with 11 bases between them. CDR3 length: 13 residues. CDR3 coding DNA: TGCAGCGTTCTGGGACGGGCCACAGATACGCAGTATTTT. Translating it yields CSVLGRATDTQYF.

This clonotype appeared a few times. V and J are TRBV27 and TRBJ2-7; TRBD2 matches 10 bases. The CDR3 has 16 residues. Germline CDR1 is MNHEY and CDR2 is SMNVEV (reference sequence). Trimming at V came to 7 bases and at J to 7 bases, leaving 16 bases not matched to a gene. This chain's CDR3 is CASTKLASGGCREQYF. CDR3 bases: TGTGCCAGCACCAAGCTGGCTAGCGGGGGTTGTAGGGAGCAGTACTTC.

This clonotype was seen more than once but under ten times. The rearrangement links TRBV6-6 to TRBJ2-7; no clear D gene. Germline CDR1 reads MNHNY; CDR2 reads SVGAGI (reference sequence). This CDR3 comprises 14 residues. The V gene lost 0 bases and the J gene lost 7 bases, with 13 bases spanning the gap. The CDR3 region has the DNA TGTGCCAGCAGTTACTCGTGGCCAGCGAGGGAGCAGTACTTC. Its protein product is CASSYSWPAREQYF.

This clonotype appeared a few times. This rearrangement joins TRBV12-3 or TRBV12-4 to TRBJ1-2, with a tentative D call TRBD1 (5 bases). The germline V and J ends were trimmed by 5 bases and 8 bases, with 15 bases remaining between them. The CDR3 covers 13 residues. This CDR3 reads CASSLRDKGGYTF. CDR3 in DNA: TGTGCCAGCAGTCTCAGGGATAAAGGAGGCTACACCTTC.

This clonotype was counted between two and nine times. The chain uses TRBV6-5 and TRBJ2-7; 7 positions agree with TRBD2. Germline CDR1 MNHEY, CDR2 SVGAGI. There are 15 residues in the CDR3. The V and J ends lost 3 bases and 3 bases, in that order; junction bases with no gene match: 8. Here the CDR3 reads CASSYGGGDSYEQYF. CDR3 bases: TGTGCCAGCAGTTATGGGGGGGGAGACAGCTACGAGCAGTACTTC.

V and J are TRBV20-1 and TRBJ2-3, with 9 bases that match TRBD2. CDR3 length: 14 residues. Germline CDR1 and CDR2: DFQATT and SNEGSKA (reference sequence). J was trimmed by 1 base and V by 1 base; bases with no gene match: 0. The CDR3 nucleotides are TGCAGTGCTAGAGGGACTAGCGGCACAGATACGCAGTATTTT. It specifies CSARGTSGTDTQYF.

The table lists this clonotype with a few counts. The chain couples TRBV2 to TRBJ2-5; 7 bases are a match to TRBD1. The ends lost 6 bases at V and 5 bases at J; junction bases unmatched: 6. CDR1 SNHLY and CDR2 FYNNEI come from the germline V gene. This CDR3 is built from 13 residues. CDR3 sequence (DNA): TGTGCCAGCAGGAACACAGGGGTTGAGACCCAGTACTTC. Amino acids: CASRNTGVETQYF.

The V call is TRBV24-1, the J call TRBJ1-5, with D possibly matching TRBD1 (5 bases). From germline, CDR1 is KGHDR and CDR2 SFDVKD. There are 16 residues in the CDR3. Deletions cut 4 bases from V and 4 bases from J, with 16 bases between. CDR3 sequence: CATSDPRAGQNQPQHF. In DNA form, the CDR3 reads TGTGCCACCAGTGACCCGCGTGCAGGGCAGAATCAGCCCCAGCATTTT.

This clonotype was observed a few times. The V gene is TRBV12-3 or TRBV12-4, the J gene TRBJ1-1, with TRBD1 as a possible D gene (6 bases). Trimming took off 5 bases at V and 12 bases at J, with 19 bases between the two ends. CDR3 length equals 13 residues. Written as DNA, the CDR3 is TGTGCCAGCAGTCCGCAGGGCAGGGGCGGAACTTTCTTT. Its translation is CASSPQGRGGTFF.

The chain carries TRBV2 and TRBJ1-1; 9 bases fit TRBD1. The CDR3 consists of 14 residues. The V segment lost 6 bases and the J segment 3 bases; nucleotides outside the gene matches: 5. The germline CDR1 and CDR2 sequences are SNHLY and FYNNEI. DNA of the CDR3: TGTGCCAGCAGAGAACAGGGGGCGTACACTGAAGCTTTCTTT. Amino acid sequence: CASREQGAYTEAFF.

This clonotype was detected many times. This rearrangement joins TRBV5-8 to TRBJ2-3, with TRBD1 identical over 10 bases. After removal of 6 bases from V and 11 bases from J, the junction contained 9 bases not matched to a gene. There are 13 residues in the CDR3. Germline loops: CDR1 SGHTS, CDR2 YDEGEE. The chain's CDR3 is CASNRDRGRKQYF. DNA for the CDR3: TGTGCCAGCAACCGGGACAGGGGCCGCAAGCAGTATTTT.

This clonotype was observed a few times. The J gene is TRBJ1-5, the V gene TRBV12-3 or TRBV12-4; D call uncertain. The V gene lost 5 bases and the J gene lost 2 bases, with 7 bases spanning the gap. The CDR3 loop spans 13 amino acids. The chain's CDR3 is CASSPMRNQPQHF. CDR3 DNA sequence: TGTGCCAGCAGTCCCATGCGCAATCAGCCCCAGCATTTT.

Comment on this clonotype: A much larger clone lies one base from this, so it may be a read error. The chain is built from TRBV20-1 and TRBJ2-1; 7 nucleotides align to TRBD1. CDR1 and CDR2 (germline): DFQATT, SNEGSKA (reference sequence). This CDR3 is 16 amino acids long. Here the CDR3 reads CSANKKGASSYIEQFF. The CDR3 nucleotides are TGCAGTGCTAATAAAAAGGGGGCTAGCTCCTACATTGAGCAGTTCTTC.

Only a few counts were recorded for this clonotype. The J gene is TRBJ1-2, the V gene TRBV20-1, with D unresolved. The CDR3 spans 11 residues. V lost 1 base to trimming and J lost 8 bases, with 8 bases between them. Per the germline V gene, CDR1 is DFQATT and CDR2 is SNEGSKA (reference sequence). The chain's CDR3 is CSARASWGYTF. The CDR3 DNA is TGCAGTGCTAGAGCCTCGTGGGGCTACACCTTC.

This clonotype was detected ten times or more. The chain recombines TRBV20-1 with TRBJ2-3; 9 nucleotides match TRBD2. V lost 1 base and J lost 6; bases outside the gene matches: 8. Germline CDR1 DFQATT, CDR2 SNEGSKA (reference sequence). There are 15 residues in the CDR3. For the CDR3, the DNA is TGCAGTGCTAGAGTCGTAGCGGGAGTTGGCGATACGCAGTATTTT. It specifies CSARVVAGVGDTQYF.

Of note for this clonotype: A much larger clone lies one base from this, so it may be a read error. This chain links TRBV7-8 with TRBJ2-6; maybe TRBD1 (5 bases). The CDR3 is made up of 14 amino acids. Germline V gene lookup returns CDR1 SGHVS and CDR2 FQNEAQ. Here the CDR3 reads CASSLASGANVPTF. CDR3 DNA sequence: TGTGCCAGCAGCTTAGCCTCTGGGGCCAACGTCCCGACTTTC.

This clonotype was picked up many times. The DNA for the CDR3 is TGTGCCAGCAGTATACGACAGGTCGGTGAGCAGTTCTTC. It yields the protein CASSIRQVGEQFF. This chain links TRBV12-3 or TRBV12-4 with TRBJ2-1; D is perhaps TRBD1 (6 bases). V was trimmed by 5 bases and J by 9 bases, leaving 14 bases between them. CDR3 length equals 13 residues.

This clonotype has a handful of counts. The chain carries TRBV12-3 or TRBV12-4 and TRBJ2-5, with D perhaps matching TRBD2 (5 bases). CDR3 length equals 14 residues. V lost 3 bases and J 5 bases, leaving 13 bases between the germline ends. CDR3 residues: CASSLALVRETQYF. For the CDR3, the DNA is TGTGCCAGCAGTTTGGCACTAGTCAGGGAGACCCAGTACTTC.

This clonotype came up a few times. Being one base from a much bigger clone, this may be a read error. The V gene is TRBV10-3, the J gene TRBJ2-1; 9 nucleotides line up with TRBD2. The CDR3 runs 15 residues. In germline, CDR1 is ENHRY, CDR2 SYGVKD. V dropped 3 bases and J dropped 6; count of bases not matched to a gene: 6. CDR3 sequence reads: CAISDVSGGCNEQFF. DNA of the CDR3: TGTGCCATCAGTGATGTTAGCGGGGGCTGCAATGAGCAGTTCTTC.

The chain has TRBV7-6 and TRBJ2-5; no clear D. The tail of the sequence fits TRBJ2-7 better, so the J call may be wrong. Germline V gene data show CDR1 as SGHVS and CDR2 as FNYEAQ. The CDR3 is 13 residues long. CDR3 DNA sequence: TGTGCCAGCAGCCCCGGTGGAGAAAACGAGCAGTACTTC. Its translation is CASSPGGENEQYF.

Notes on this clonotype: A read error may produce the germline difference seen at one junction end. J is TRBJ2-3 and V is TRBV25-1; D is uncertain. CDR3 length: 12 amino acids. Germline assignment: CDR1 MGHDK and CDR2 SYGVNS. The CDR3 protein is CANSGSTDTQYF. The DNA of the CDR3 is TGTGCCAACAGTGGATCCACAGATACGCAGTATTTT.